The 5 T cell receptor beta chains in this list originate from one sample, sequenced in a study of T cells after yellow fever vaccination. One entry per CDR3 protein results from TCRdb running MiXCR on the 5' RACE reads. The sample has some 320,000 distinct CDR3 sequences; 8% to 10% are singletons. Sequenced material: PBMCs, taken on the day of the first yellow fever vaccination. The receptor set was obtained from a young man who received the YFV17D yellow fever vaccine.

This clonotype was found many times. The chain joins TRBV28 to TRBJ1-3; D gene uncertain. Germline CDR1 MDHEN, CDR2 SYDVKM. Trimming pared 3 bases from V and 8 bases from J, leaving 2 bases between. The CDR3 has 10 amino acids. CDR3 loop: CASSFDTIYF. In DNA form, the CDR3 reads TGTGCCAGCAGTTTCGACACCATATATTTT.

This clonotype has a count of ten or more. The J gene is TRBJ2-1, the V gene TRBV4-2; D may be TRBD1 (6 bases). Between the trimmed V and J ends, which lost 4 bases and 0 bases, there was a span of 19 bases. This CDR3 is built from 18 residues. From germline, CDR1 is LGHNA and CDR2 YNFKEQ. This CDR3 is CASSPERWDTSSYNEQFF. As DNA, the CDR3 is TGTGCCAGCAGCCCAGAAAGGTGGGACACTAGCTCCTACAATGAGCAGTTCTTC.

The sample holds a few counts of this clonotype. The rearrangement links TRBV20-1 to TRBJ2-3; the D gene could be TRBD1 or TRBD2 (7 bases each). The germline V gene has CDR1 DFQATT and CDR2 SNEGSKA (reference sequence). Trimming removed 8 bases at V and 1 base at J, with 22 bases between. The CDR3 is 16 residues long. The CDR3 DNA is TGCAGTCCCAGCGGGGACAGCAATAGGGGCACAGATACGCAGTATTTT. Protein product: CSPSGDSNRGTDTQYF.

In this sample, this clonotype turned up a few times. This rearrangement joins TRBV5-1 to TRBJ1-1, with a possible D match to TRBD1 (5 bases). The germline CDR1 and CDR2 sequences are SGHRS and YFSETQ. This CDR3 is 14 amino acids long. V dropped 8 bases and J dropped 1 base, with 15 bases sitting between them. Here the CDR3 DNA reads TGCGCCAGTCAAGTCTCGGGGGAGAACACTGAAGCTTTCTTT. Protein: CASQVSGENTEAFF.

This clonotype was observed once. The J gene is TRBJ2-3, the V gene TRBV14; D unresolved. Looked up from germline, CDR1 is SGHDN and CDR2 is FVKESK. Trimming cost V 2 bases and J 6 bases, with 6 bases left between them. The CDR3 is made up of 12 amino acids. DNA of the CDR3: TGTGCCAGCAGCCAATGGGCGGATACGCAGTATTTT. Its translation is CASSQWADTQYF.